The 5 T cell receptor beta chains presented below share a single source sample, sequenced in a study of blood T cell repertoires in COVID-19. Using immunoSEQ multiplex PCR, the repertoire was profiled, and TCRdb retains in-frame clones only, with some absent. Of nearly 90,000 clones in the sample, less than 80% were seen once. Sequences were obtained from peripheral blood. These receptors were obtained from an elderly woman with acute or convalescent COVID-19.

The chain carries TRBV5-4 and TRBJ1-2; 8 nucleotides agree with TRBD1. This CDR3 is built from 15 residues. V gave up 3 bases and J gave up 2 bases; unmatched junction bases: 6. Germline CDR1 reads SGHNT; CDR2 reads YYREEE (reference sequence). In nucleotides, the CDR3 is TGTGCCAGCAGCTCCCGGACAGGGACCAACTATGGCTACACCTTC. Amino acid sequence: CASSSRTGTNYGYTF.

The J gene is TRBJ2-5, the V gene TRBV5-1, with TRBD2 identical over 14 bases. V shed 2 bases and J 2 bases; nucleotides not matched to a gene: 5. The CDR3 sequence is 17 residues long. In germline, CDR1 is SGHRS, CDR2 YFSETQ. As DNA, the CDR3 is TGCGCCAGCAGCTTTGGGACTAGCGGGGGCCAACAAGAGACCCAGTACTTC. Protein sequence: CASSFGTSGGQQETQYF.

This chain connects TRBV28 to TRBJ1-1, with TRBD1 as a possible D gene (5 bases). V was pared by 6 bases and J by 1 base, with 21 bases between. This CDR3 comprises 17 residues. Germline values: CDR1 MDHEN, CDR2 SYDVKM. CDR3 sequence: CASRPSLGGLPNTEAFF. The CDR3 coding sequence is TGTGCCAGCAGACCCTCTTTGGGGGGACTTCCGAACACTGAAGCTTTCTTT.

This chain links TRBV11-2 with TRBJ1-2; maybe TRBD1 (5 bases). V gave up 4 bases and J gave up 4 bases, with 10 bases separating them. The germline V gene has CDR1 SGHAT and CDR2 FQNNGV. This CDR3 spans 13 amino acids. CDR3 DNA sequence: TGTGCCAGCAGCTCAAGGGGATTCTATGGCTACACCTTC. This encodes CASSSRGFYGYTF.

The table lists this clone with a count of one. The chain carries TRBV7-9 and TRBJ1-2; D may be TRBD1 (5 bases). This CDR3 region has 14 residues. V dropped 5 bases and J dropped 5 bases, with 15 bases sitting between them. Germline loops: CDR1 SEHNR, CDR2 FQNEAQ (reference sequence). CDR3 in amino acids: CASSRSGMQYGYTF. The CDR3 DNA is TGTGCCAGCAGCCGTTCAGGGATGCAGTATGGCTACACCTTC.